A selection of T cell receptor beta chains follows, all from one sample in a study. In TCRdb, the 5' RACE reads were re-called with MiXCR into one record per CDR3 protein. The data contain 7,000 or so distinct CDR3 sequences, approximately 70% of them singletons. The sample comprised tumor-infiltrating Tregs sorted from the breast tumor. These receptors were collected from a female donor with breast cancer. Both conserved end residues are part of each CDR3. The order of the fields is clone size, J gene, D gene, V gene, CDR3 DNA, CDR3 protein. A D gene is named only where the DNA matches it firmly. Not all rows give a size; the values are once, few, many and, for expanded clones, a class.

size: few
J: TRBJ2-5
D: TRBD1
V: TRBV29-1
DNA: TGCAGCGTCTCCGTACAGGGGCAAGAGACCCAGTACTTC
CDR3: CSVSVQGQETQYF

size: -
J: TRBJ1-2
D: TRBD1
V: TRBV5-1
DNA: TGCGCCAGCAGCTTACAGGGGGATGGCTACACCTTC
CDR3: CASSLQGDGYTF

size: -
J: TRBJ2-7
D: -
V: TRBV20-1
DNA: TGCAGTGCTAGAGACGGAACTACTTACGAGCAGTACTTC
CDR3: CSARDGTTYEQYF

size: -
J: TRBJ2-5
D: -
V: TRBV5-6
DNA: TGTGCCAGCAGCAAGGCCCGAGTGGGACAAGAGACCCAGTACTTC
CDR3: CASSKARVGQETQYF

size: few
J: TRBJ2-1
D: TRBD1
V: TRBV7-2
DNA: TGTGCCAGCAGCAGGTACAGGGGTTACAATGAGCAGTTCTTC
CDR3: CASSRYRGYNEQFF

size: few
J: TRBJ1-5
D: -
V: TRBV5-1
DNA: TGCGCCAGCAGCTTGGCAGGGCTCCACCAGCCCCAGCATTTT
CDR3: CASSLAGLHQPQHF

size: -
J: TRBJ2-3
D: TRBD2
V: TRBV12-3/TRBV12-4
DNA: TGTGCCAGCAGCCTAGCGGGGGGTAGCACAGATACGCAGTATTTT
CDR3: CASSLAGGSTDTQYF

size: -
J: TRBJ1-1
D: -
V: TRBV30
DNA: TGTGCCTGGAGTGATTGGAACAGAATGAACACTGAAGCTTTCTTT
CDR3: CAWSDWNRMNTEAFF

size: -
J: TRBJ1-2
D: -
V: TRBV10-3
DNA: TGTGCCATCAGGCCCCGGGGAGATTCCCTCTATGGCTACACCTTC
CDR3: CAIRPRGDSLYGYTF

size: -
J: TRBJ2-3
D: -
V: TRBV4-1
DNA: TGCGCCAGCAGCCAAGTTGGTCTAGCAGCTAGCACAGATACGCAGTATTTT
CDR3: CASSQVGLAASTDTQYF

size: -
J: TRBJ1-2
D: TRBD1
V: TRBV7-9
DNA: TGTGCCAGCAGCTTTCAGCAGGGGGAATATGGCTACACCTTC
CDR3: CASSFQQGEYGYTF

size: -
J: TRBJ2-5
D: -
V: TRBV5-1
DNA: TGCGCCAGCAGCAACCAAGAGACCCAGTACTTC
CDR3: CASSNQETQYF

size: few
J: TRBJ2-3
D: -
V: TRBV25-1
DNA: TGTGCCAGCAGTGATTATTCCGGTCGTACGCAGTATTTT
CDR3: CASSDYSGRTQYF

size: -
J: TRBJ1-1
D: -
V: TRBV20-1
DNA: TGCAGTGCCTTGCTCCCCAGGGGCACTGAAGCTTTCTTT
CDR3: CSALLPRGTEAFF

size: -
J: TRBJ2-1
D: TRBD1
V: TRBV18
DNA: TGTGCCAGCTCACCTCTTCCCGACAGGGGGCGAGATGAGCAGTTCTTC
CDR3: CASSPLPDRGRDEQFF

size: -
J: TRBJ2-1
D: -
V: TRBV20-1
DNA: TGCAGTGCTATGGTTTCATCATCTTACAATGAGCAGTTCTTC
CDR3: CSAMVSSSYNEQFF

size: -
J: TRBJ2-7
D: TRBD2
V: TRBV4-1
DNA: TGCGCCAGCAGCCAAGTTCGGGAGGGCGAGCAGTACTTC
CDR3: CASSQVREGEQYF

size: -
J: TRBJ1-1
D: TRBD1
V: TRBV10-2
DNA: TGCGCCAGCCTCATGGGACAGAAGAACACTGAAGCTTTCTTT
CDR3: CASLMGQKNTEAFF

size: -
J: TRBJ1-5
D: -
V: TRBV10-3
DNA: TGTGCCATCAGTGATAGTAAGGACAATCAGCCCCAGCATTTT
CDR3: CAISDSKDNQPQHF

size: few
J: TRBJ2-1
D: TRBD2
V: TRBV24-1
DNA: TGTGCCACCAGTGACCCAACACCCGGGACTAACAATGAGCAGTTCTTC
CDR3: CATSDPTPGTNNEQFF

size: -
J: TRBJ2-3
D: -
V: TRBV10-3
DNA: TGTGCCATCAGTGATGCAAAAGATACGCAGTATTTT
CDR3: CAISDAKDTQYF

size: -
J: TRBJ2-3
D: TRBD2
V: TRBV4-2
DNA: TGTGCCAGCAGCCAAGGAGCGGGGCCTAGCACAGATACGCAGTATTTT
CDR3: CASSQGAGPSTDTQYF

size: -
J: TRBJ1-2
D: TRBD1
V: TRBV20-1
DNA: TGCAGTGCTAGAGACGGACAGGGCTATGGCTACACCTTC
CDR3: CSARDGQGYGYTF

size: -
J: TRBJ2-3
D: -
V: TRBV5-1
DNA: TGCGCCAGCAGCTTGAATCCGTCTAGCACAGATACGCAGTATTTT
CDR3: CASSLNPSSTDTQYF

size: -
J: TRBJ2-1
D: TRBD1
V: TRBV11-1
DNA: TGTGCCAGCAGCTTAGTGTTGCAGGGGGCCTACAATGAGCAGTTCTTC
CDR3: CASSLVLQGAYNEQFF

size: -
J: TRBJ1-1
D: TRBD1
V: TRBV3-1
DNA: TGTGCCAGCAGCCACCGACAGGGAGGAATGAACACTGAAGCTTTCTTT
CDR3: CASSHRQGGMNTEAFF

size: -
J: TRBJ2-5
D: TRBD1
V: TRBV29-1
DNA: TGCAGCGTGACAGGGTTTACTGAGACCCAGTACTTC
CDR3: CSVTGFTETQYF

size: -
J: TRBJ1-1
D: -
V: TRBV28
DNA: TGTGCCAGCAGGGTTGCGCGGTCTGGCACTGAAGCTTTCTTT
CDR3: CASRVARSGTEAFF

size: -
J: TRBJ2-7
D: -
V: TRBV20-1
DNA: TGCAGTGCTACCGGGACTTTCAACGAGCAGTACTTC
CDR3: CSATGTFNEQYF

size: -
J: TRBJ1-4
D: -
V: TRBV20-1
DNA: TGCAGTGCTAGAAGATGGCAGGGGCTCAGTGAAAAACTGTTTTTT
CDR3: CSARRWQGLSEKLFF

size: few
J: TRBJ2-1
D: -
V: TRBV7-3
DNA: TGTGCCAGCAGCTCAGGACAGCCCTTCTACAATGAGCAGTTCTTC
CDR3: CASSSGQPFYNEQFF

size: -
J: TRBJ1-2
D: TRBD1
V: TRBV11-2
DNA: TGTGCCAGCAGCAAGAGGACAGGGAACTACACCTTC
CDR3: CASSKRTGNYTF

size: few
J: TRBJ2-1
D: TRBD1
V: TRBV11-2
DNA: TGTGCCAGCAGACCCACCGGGACAGCCCCCTACAATGAGCAGTTCTTC
CDR3: CASRPTGTAPYNEQFF

size: -
J: TRBJ1-1
D: -
V: TRBV11-3
DNA: TGTGCCAGCAGCTTAGGGAGGGGCAGCACTGAAGCTTTCTTT
CDR3: CASSLGRGSTEAFF

size: few
J: TRBJ2-1
D: TRBD2
V: TRBV4-2
DNA: TGTGCCAGCAGCCAAGTATTTGGGACTAGTGGGTTTTATGAGCAGTTCTTC
CDR3: CASSQVFGTSGFYEQFF

size: once
J: TRBJ1-6
D: -
V: TRBV20-1
DNA: TGCAGTGCTAGAGAGGGGGATTCACCCCTCCACTTT
CDR3: CSAREGDSPLHF

size: -
J: TRBJ2-2
D: -
V: TRBV9
DNA: TGTGCCAGCAGTGTTACCGGTGCCACCGGGGAGCTGTTTTTT
CDR3: CASSVTGATGELFF

size: -
J: TRBJ1-5
D: -
V: TRBV7-2
DNA: TGTGCCAGCGCCTATGATGCGGATCAGCCCCAGCATTTT
CDR3: CASAYDADQPQHF

size: -
J: TRBJ2-1
D: -
V: TRBV5-1
DNA: TGCGCCAGCAGCGGTGGTGGACGCCAAAGGTATGAGCAGTTCTTC
CDR3: CASSGGGRQRYEQFF

size: -
J: TRBJ1-3
D: -
V: TRBV20-1
DNA: TGCAGTGCTAGAGAAGGCTTCTCTGGAAACACCATATATTTT
CDR3: CSAREGFSGNTIYF

size: medium-sized
J: TRBJ2-1
D: TRBD2
V: TRBV5-1
DNA: TGCGCCAGCAGCCCGTCGGACGGGAGGGTTATGAATGAGCAGTTCTTC
CDR3: CASSPSDGRVMNEQFF

size: -
J: TRBJ2-4
D: TRBD2
V: TRBV20-1
DNA: TGCAGTGCTAGTCCGCGACTAGCGGGAGAAAACATTCAGTACTTC
CDR3: CSASPRLAGENIQYF

size: -
J: TRBJ2-1
D: TRBD2
V: TRBV5-1
DNA: TGCGCCAGCAGCTTGCGAGCGGGAGGTAATGAGCAGTTCTTC
CDR3: CASSLRAGGNEQFF

size: -
J: TRBJ1-5
D: -
V: TRBV15
DNA: TGTGCCACCAGCCTAAACGGGCATCCAAATCAGCCCCAGCATTTT
CDR3: CATSLNGHPNQPQHF

size: -
J: TRBJ2-4
D: TRBD2
V: TRBV27
DNA: TGTGCCAGCAGGGGACTAGCGGGGGGGGAAAACATTCAGTACTTC
CDR3: CASRGLAGGENIQYF

size: -
J: TRBJ2-7
D: -
V: TRBV20-1
DNA: TGCAGTGCTAGGTGGGGTGTGGGGGGTTCTGGCTACGAGCAGTACTTC
CDR3: CSARWGVGGSGYEQYF

size: -
J: TRBJ2-3
D: TRBD2
V: TRBV20-1
DNA: TGCAGTGCTAGACTAGCGGGAGATACGCAGTATTTT
CDR3: CSARLAGDTQYF

size: once
J: TRBJ1-6
D: -
V: TRBV5-1
DNA: TGCGCCAGCAGCTTGGATGCGGTATATAATTCACCCCTCCACTTT
CDR3: CASSLDAVYNSPLHF

size: -
J: TRBJ2-1
D: -
V: TRBV4-2
DNA: TGTGCCAGCAACCCCTCTGGGGGCTCCTGCAATGAGCAGTTCTTC
CDR3: CASNPSGGSCNEQFF

size: -
J: TRBJ2-2
D: TRBD2
V: TRBV20-1
DNA: TGCAGTGCTAGAAAGACTAGCGGCCTAGGGGAGCTGTTTTTT
CDR3: CSARKTSGLGELFF

size: -
J: TRBJ2-7
D: -
V: TRBV5-4
DNA: TGTGCCAGCAGCTTGGGGACAGCGAGCTCCTACGAGCAGTACTTC
CDR3: CASSLGTASSYEQYF

size: -
J: TRBJ2-2
D: -
V: TRBV7-6
DNA: TGTGCCAGCAGCTCTCTCAATAGGGCGAACACCGGGGAGCTGTTTTTT
CDR3: CASSSLNRANTGELFF

size: -
J: TRBJ2-5
D: TRBD2
V: TRBV7-7
DNA: TGTGCTACCGAGAGCGGGACTGAGGGGACCCAGTACTTC
CDR3: CATESGTEGTQYF

size: -
J: TRBJ2-1
D: TRBD2
V: TRBV27
DNA: TGTGCCAGCCGAAGAAGGACTAGCGGGGGTTCCTACAATGAGCAGTTCTTC
CDR3: CASRRRTSGGSYNEQFF

size: -
J: TRBJ2-3
D: -
V: TRBV5-1
DNA: TGCGCCAGCACCTATGGAAACAGGGGCGGGGGCACAGATACGCAGTATTTT
CDR3: CASTYGNRGGGTDTQYF

size: few
J: TRBJ1-1
D: -
V: TRBV28
DNA: TGTGCCAGCAGGACGCCCTGGAGGAACACTGAAGCTTTCTTT
CDR3: CASRTPWRNTEAFF

size: -
J: TRBJ2-7
D: -
V: TRBV5-1
DNA: TGCGCCAGCAGCTTGGGGAGGGACGAGCAGTACTTC
CDR3: CASSLGRDEQYF

size: -
J: TRBJ2-2
D: -
V: TRBV11-3
DNA: TGTGCCAGCAGCTTACGTGTTTCCGGGGAGCTGTTTTTT
CDR3: CASSLRVSGELFF